This entry lists 31 T cell receptor beta chains sequenced from one sample in a study of shared clonotypes between healthy human individuals. The protocol was immunoSEQ multiplex PCR, while the TCRdb copy is restricted to in-frame clones and leaves out a portion. Among 2 million to 3 million clones listed, roughly 93% were seen once. The specimen was naive CD4+ T cells from PBMCs. Subset given: CD45RA+ positively selected. These receptors all come from a man aged 18 to 30 in good health. Some clones in this sample may be carry-over from other donors' samples.

The gene calls are TRBV13 and TRBJ2-1; tentative D call: TRBD1 (6 bases). V was trimmed by 5 bases and J by 8 bases, leaving 19 bases between them. The V gene's germline CDR1 is PRHDT and CDR2 FYEKMQ (reference sequence). The CDR3 loop spans 15 amino acids. CDR3 coding DNA: TGTGCCAGCAGCCTACGGACAGTTTTTGGTGATGAGCAGTTCTTC. Translation gives CASSLRTVFGDEQFF.

V is TRBV7-2 and J is TRBJ2-1, with TRBD2 matching 11 bases. J was trimmed by 4 bases and V by 4 bases; bases with no gene match: 9. Germline CDR1 SGHTA, CDR2 FQGNSA. CDR3 length: 17 residues. The CDR3 is CASSSWGLADQYNEQFF. CDR3 sequence (DNA): TGTGCCAGCAGCTCCTGGGGACTAGCGGATCAATACAATGAGCAGTTCTTC.

The chain couples TRBV4-1 to TRBJ1-5; D is ambiguous. The CDR3 has 15 amino acids. The germline CDR1 and CDR2 sequences are MGHRA and YSYEKL. With 4 bases removed from V and 0 bases from J, the gap between germline ends came to 10 bases. The CDR3 DNA follows: TGCGCCAGCAGCCTGGATGGGTTTAGCAATCAGCCCCAGCATTTT. Amino acids: CASSLDGFSNQPQHF.

The V gene is TRBV5-4, the J gene TRBJ1-3; D not resolved. CDR3 length equals 15 residues. Trimming removed 0 bases at V and 2 bases at J, with 9 bases between. From germline, CDR1 is SGHNT and CDR2 YYREEE (reference sequence). CDR3 residues: CASSLDPRPGNTIYF. CDR3 in DNA: TGTGCCAGCAGCTTGGACCCGAGACCTGGAAACACCATATATTTT.

This chain links TRBV27 with TRBJ2-5, with D hard to call. Per germline, CDR1 MNHEY and CDR2 SMNVEV (reference sequence). The CDR3 sequence is 15 residues long. Trimming removed 4 bases at V and 5 bases at J, with 17 bases between. The CDR3 nucleotides read TGTGCCAGCAGTTCCCGCAGGACCCTGTTGGAGACCCAGTACTTC. Translating gives CASSSRRTLLETQYF.

The chain combines TRBV9 with TRBJ2-5; 10 bases agree with TRBD1. Unmatched junction bases numbered 6, after V lost 2 bases and J lost 5 bases. There are 15 residues in the CDR3. Per the germline V gene, CDR1 is SGDLS and CDR2 is YYNGEE. The chain's CDR3 is CASSVSDRGWETQYF. The CDR3 nucleotides read TGTGCCAGCAGCGTTTCGGACAGGGGGTGGGAGACCCAGTACTTC.

This sequence joins TRBV2 and TRBJ2-5; D is perhaps TRBD2 (6 bases). With the DNA end fitting TRBJ2-7 better, the J assignment may be wrong. The length of the CDR3 is 14 residues. Per the germline V gene, CDR1 is SNHLY and CDR2 is FYNNEI. CDR3 region: CASMGQGGSYEQYF. The CDR3 region has the DNA TGTGCCAGCATGGGGCAGGGAGGATCCTACGAGCAGTACTTC.

The chain joins TRBV18 to TRBJ2-7, with TRBD1 identical over 9 bases. The CDR3 covers 17 residues. J was trimmed by 1 base and V by 4 bases; bases with no gene match: 11. CDR1 KGHSH and CDR2 LQKENI come from the germline V gene. CDR3: CASSRSQGATVSYEQYF. The CDR3 DNA is TGTGCCAGCTCACGATCACAGGGGGCAACTGTGTCCTACGAGCAGTACTTC.

This clone was counted a few times. The rearrangement uses TRBV4-2 and TRBJ1-5; no clear D gene. The V end lost 4 bases, the J end lost 1 base, and 8 bases lay between the germline ends. The V gene's germline CDR1 is LGHNA and CDR2 YNFKEQ. The CDR3 sequence is 14 residues long. CDR3 protein: CASSRGLSNQPQHF. CDR3 coding DNA: TGTGCCAGCAGCCGAGGCTTGAGCAATCAGCCCCAGCATTTT.

The chain joins TRBV6-5 to TRBJ2-5, with 10 nucleotides matching TRBD1. CDR1 and CDR2 from the germline V gene are MNHEY and SVGAGI. Trimming removed 5 bases from V and 5 bases from J; junction bases left unmatched: 8. This CDR3 has 15 amino acids. CDR3 sequence reads: CASSRGQGKGETQYF. The CDR3 DNA reads TGTGCCAGCAGTCGGGGACAGGGGAAGGGGGAGACCCAGTACTTC.

This clone was recorded only once. The chain couples TRBV9 to TRBJ2-5; D might be TRBD1 (5 bases). V shed 1 base and J shed 0 bases, with 10 bases lying between them. Germline CDR1 is SGDLS and CDR2 is YYNGEE. CDR3 length: 15 residues. The CDR3 reads CASSVTPGYQETQYF. CDR3 coding DNA: TGTGCCAGCAGCGTAACCCCAGGGTACCAAGAGACCCAGTACTTC.

The chain has TRBV27 and TRBJ1-5, with D possibly being TRBD1 (5 bases). V gave up 5 bases and J gave up 3 bases, with 20 bases separating them. The CDR3 spans 17 residues. Germline lookup yields CDR1 MNHEY and CDR2 SMNVEV (reference sequence). The CDR3 region has the DNA TGTGCCAGCAGTGCCTACCCCGCGCGGGGGTCCAATCAGCCCCAGCATTTT. Residues: CASSAYPARGSNQPQHF.

The count of this clone is one. The chain combines TRBV11-2 with TRBJ2-7, with TRBD1 matching 7 bases. After removal of 4 bases from V and 4 bases from J, the junction contained 7 bases not matched to a gene. This CDR3 is 14 amino acids long. Germline V CDR1 and CDR2: SGHAT, FQNNGV. CDR3 sequence (DNA): TGTGCCAGCAGCTGGCAGGGGGTAGCTTACGAGCAGTACTTC. It encodes CASSWQGVAYEQYF. Filled out from reference TRBV11-2 and TRBJ2-7, the complete variable domain reads EAGVAQSPRYKIIEKRQSVAFWCNPISGHATLYWYQQILGQGPKLLIQFQNNGVVDDSQLPKDRFSAERLKGVDSTLKIQPAKLEDSAVYLCASSWQGVAYEQYFGPGTRLTVT.

The CDR3 protein is CASSVGAPGLAGGSTDTQYF. The CDR3 DNA reads TGTGCCAGCAGCGTAGGGGCCCCTGGACTAGCGGGAGGAAGCACAGATACGCAGTATTTT. The chain uses TRBV9 and TRBJ2-3, with TRBD2 matching over 14 bases. The CDR3 is 20 residues long. V shed 0 bases, J shed 0 bases, and the junction held 9 bases outside the gene matches. In germline, CDR1 is SGDLS, CDR2 YYNGEE.

A single count supports this clone. The rearrangement joins TRBV10-3 to TRBJ1-4, with D perhaps matching TRBD1 (5 bases). CDR3 length: 15 amino acids. The V end lost 6 bases, the J end lost 0 bases, and 11 bases lay between the germline ends. Germline V gives CDR1 ENHRY, CDR2 SYGVKD. In DNA form, the CDR3 reads TGTGCCATCAGCGGGGGTCCTGCAACTAATGAAAAACTGTTTTTT. Encoded protein: CAISGGPATNEKLFF.

This chain connects TRBV7-9 to TRBJ2-7; D gene unclear. Germline values: CDR1 SEHNR, CDR2 FQNEAQ (reference sequence). This CDR3 contains 15 residues. The V and J ends lost 2 bases and 5 bases respectively, with 16 bases between them. CDR3 nucleotides: TGTGCCAGCAGCTTATCCCCCGTAGTTGGAGACGAGCAGTACTTC. It translates to CASSLSPVVGDEQYF.

The V gene is TRBV9, the J gene TRBJ2-7; the D gene is possibly TRBD1 (6 bases). Germline V gives CDR1 SGDLS, CDR2 YYNGEE. The V end was cut by 4 bases, the J end by 3 bases, with 8 bases between. This CDR3 contains 12 residues. The DNA of the CDR3 is TGTGCCAGCAGCCTGGACAGCTACGAGCAGTACTTC. It yields the protein CASSLDSYEQYF.

The chain employs TRBV4-1 and TRBJ2-7; TRBD1 agrees at 10 bases. Germline CDR1 reads MGHRA; CDR2 reads YSYEKL. This CDR3 comprises 19 residues. Trimming at V came to 1 base and at J to 3 bases, leaving 15 bases not matched to a gene. The CDR3 loop is CASSQGLSQDRGLSYEQYF. CDR3 nucleotides: TGCGCCAGCAGCCAAGGGCTTTCCCAAGACAGGGGGCTAAGCTACGAGCAGTACTTC.

The chain carries TRBV29-1 and TRBJ1-1; D unresolved. Trimming took off 4 bases at V and 6 bases at J, with 9 bases between the two ends. Per germline, CDR1 SQVTM and CDR2 ANQGSEA. This CDR3 is 11 amino acids long. The CDR3 DNA sequence: TGCAGCGTTGTTACGGTCGCTGAAGCTTTCTTT. This encodes CSVVTVAEAFF.

The count of this clone is one. The chain employs TRBV28 and TRBJ1-2; 9 bases map to TRBD1. Germline loops: CDR1 MDHEN, CDR2 SYDVKM. V lost 5 bases and J lost 1; bases outside the gene matches: 14. There are 18 residues in the CDR3. The DNA of the CDR3 is TGTGCCAGCAGTACGCCTTCCGGGACAGGGCCTCATAACTATGGCTACACCTTC. It translates to CASSTPSGTGPHNYGYTF.

The rearrangement links TRBV5-1 to TRBJ1-2, with D unclear. Germline V gene data show CDR1 as SGHRS and CDR2 as YFSETQ. Trimming pared 7 bases from V and 8 bases from J, leaving 18 bases between. This CDR3 has 13 residues. The CDR3 region is CASLFVPRRGYTF. The CDR3 bases are TGCGCCAGCCTGTTTGTGCCCCGGAGAGGCTACACCTTC.

The genes are TRBV27 and TRBJ1-1; perhaps TRBD1 as D (6 bases). V gave up 5 bases and J gave up 5 bases, with 18 bases separating them. The V gene's germline CDR1 is MNHEY and CDR2 SMNVEV (reference sequence). The length of the CDR3 is 15 residues. The CDR3 loop reads CASSIGGGLRTEAFF. CDR3 nucleotides: TGTGCCAGCAGTATAGGGGGGGGCTTAAGGACTGAAGCTTTCTTT.

V usage is TRBV7-3 and J usage is TRBJ2-1; 7 nucleotides match TRBD1. CDR3 length equals 16 residues. Germline V lookup: CDR1 SGHTA, CDR2 FQGTGA. Trimming cost V 1 base and J 0 bases; bases outside gene matches: 3. CDR3 residues: CASSLSPGGSYNEQFF. The CDR3 DNA follows: TGTGCCAGCAGCTTAAGTCCAGGGGGCTCCTACAATGAGCAGTTCTTC.

The rearrangement links TRBV5-6 to TRBJ2-2, with D perhaps TRBD1 or TRBD2 (6 bases each). Germline loops: CDR1 SGHDT, CDR2 YYEEEE. Trimming removed 2 bases at V and 4 bases at J, with 12 bases between. The CDR3 spans 15 residues. CDR3 amino acids: CASSFYGGGTGELFF. The CDR3 DNA is TGTGCCAGCAGCTTCTACGGAGGGGGCACCGGGGAGCTGTTTTTT.

The J gene is TRBJ2-3, the V gene TRBV28; 7 positions match TRBD2. Germline-derived CDR1 and CDR2 are MDHEN and SYDVKM. The CDR3 length is 17 residues. With 5 bases clipped from V and 6 bases from J, the junction kept 17 bases outside the gene matches. The CDR3 loop reads CASSTPVVAGPADTQYF. Written as DNA, the CDR3 is TGTGCCAGCAGTACCCCCGTAGTAGCGGGTCCGGCGGATACGCAGTATTTT.

This chain uses TRBV19 with TRBJ1-4; tentative D call: TRBD1 (5 bases). CDR3 length: 17 residues. V shed 3 bases and J shed 2 bases, with 16 bases lying between them. CDR1 LNHDA and CDR2 SQIVND come from the germline V gene (reference sequence). Written as DNA, the CDR3 is TGTGCCAGTAGTATCGTCGGGGGTGGTTCGACTAATGAAAAACTGTTTTTT. Translation gives CASSIVGGGSTNEKLFF.

Remarks on this clone: Different DNA sequences within this sample yield the same CDR3. V gene TRBV5-1 combines with J gene TRBJ1-1; no clear D. Germline CDR1 reads SGHRS; CDR2 reads YFSETQ. V was trimmed by 3 bases and J by 0 bases, leaving 6 bases between them. The CDR3 loop spans 13 amino acids. The CDR3 DNA is TGCGCCAGCAGCTCGACCATGAACACTGAAGCTTTCTTT. Protein product: CASSSTMNTEAFF.

The J gene is TRBJ2-5, the V gene TRBV7-2; TRBD1 is a possible D gene (5 bases). The J call may be faulty, since TRBJ2-7 better matches the DNA end. Germline V gives CDR1 SGHTA, CDR2 FQGNSA. The CDR3 sequence is 15 residues long. As DNA, the CDR3 is TGTGCCAGCAGCTTATCCAGGGCCAGCTCCTACGAGCAGTACTTC. Translated, it gives CASSLSRASSYEQYF.

The gene calls are TRBV6-6 and TRBJ2-5, with D possibly matching TRBD1 (5 bases). Germline-derived CDR1 and CDR2 are MNHNY and SVGAGI (reference sequence). This CDR3 is 16 amino acids long. Trimming cost V 0 bases and J 2 bases, with 13 bases left between them. CDR3 residues: CASSYSARQPQETQYF. CDR3 DNA sequence: TGTGCCAGCAGTTACTCGGCGAGACAGCCTCAAGAGACCCAGTACTTC.

The rearrangement joins TRBV7-3 to TRBJ2-7, with 7 bases lining up with TRBD1. The length of the CDR3 is 15 residues. With 4 bases clipped from V and 2 bases from J, the junction kept 8 bases outside the gene matches. The germline CDR1 and CDR2 sequences are SGHTA and FQGTGA. CDR3 DNA sequence: TGTGCCAGCAGCTGGGCCCAGGGGGAGACCTACGAGCAGTACTTC. Translating gives CASSWAQGETYEQYF.

The chain's CDR3 is CASSKNRTGIFVWVNTEAFF. CDR3 in DNA: TGTGCCAGCAGCAAAAATCGGACAGGGATTTTTGTTTGGGTGAACACTGAAGCTTTCTTT. This chain uses TRBV21-1 with TRBJ1-1; the table calls TRBD1, which could not be checked here. TRBV21-1 is a pseudogene. This CDR3 is 20 amino acids long.